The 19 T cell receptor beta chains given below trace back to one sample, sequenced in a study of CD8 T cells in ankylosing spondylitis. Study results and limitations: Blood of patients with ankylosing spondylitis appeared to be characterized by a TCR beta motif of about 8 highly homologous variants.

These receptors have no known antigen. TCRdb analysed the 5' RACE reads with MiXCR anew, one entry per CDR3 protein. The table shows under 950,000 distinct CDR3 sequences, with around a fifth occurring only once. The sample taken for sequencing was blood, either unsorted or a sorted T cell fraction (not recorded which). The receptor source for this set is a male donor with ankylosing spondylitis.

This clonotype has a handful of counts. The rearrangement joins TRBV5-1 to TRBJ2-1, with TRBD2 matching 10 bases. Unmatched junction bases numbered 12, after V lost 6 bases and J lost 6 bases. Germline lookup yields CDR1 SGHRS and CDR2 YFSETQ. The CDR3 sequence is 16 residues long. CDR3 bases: TGCGCCAGCAACCCTAGCGGGAGTCCCCATACCAATGAGCAGTTCTTC. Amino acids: CASNPSGSPHTNEQFF.

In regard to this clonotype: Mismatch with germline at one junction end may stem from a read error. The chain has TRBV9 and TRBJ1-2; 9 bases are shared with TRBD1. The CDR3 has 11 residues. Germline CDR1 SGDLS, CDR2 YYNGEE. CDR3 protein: CASSVGDRVSF. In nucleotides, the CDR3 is TGTGCCAGCAGCGTAGGGGACAGGGTTTCCTTC.

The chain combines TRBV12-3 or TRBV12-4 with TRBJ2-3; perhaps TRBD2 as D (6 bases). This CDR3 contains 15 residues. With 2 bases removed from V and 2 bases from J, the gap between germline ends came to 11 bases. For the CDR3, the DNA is TGTGCCAGCAGTTTAAAGGGACTCTTCACAGATACGCAGTATTTT. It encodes CASSLKGLFTDTQYF.

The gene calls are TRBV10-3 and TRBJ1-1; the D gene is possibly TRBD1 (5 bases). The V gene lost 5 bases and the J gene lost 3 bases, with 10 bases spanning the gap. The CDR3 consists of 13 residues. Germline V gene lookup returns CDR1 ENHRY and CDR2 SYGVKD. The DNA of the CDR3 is TGTGCCATCAGTACAGACAGTCACACTGAAGCTTTCTTT. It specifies CAISTDSHTEAFF.

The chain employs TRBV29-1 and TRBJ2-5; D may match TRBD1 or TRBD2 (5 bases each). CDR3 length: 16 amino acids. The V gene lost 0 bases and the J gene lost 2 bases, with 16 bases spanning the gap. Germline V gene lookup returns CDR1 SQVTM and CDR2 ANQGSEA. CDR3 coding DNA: TGCAGCGTTGAAGACTCCACGGGACCAGTGCAAGAGACCCAGTACTTC. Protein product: CSVEDSTGPVQETQYF.

In DNA form, the CDR3 reads TGTGCCAGCAGCCCGGGACCCATACCCTACAATGAGCAGTTCTTC. Amino acid sequence: CASSPGPIPYNEQFF. The J gene is TRBJ2-1, the V gene TRBV12-3 or TRBV12-4; D may be TRBD1 or TRBD2 (5 bases each). The CDR3 has 15 residues. Trimming took off 6 bases at V and 2 bases at J, with 14 bases between the two ends.

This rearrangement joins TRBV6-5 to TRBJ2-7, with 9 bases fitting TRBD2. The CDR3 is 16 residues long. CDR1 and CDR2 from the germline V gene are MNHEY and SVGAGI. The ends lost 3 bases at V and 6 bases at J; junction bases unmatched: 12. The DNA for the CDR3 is TGTGCCAGCAGTTATCTTAGCGGGAGAAGGGTCGGCGAGCAGTACTTC. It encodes CASSYLSGRRVGEQYF.

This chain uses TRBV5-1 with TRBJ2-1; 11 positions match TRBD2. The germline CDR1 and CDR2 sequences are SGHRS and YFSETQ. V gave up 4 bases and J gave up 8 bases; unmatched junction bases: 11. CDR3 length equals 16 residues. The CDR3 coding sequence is TGCGCCAGCAGCCCGCCGCCTAGCGGGGGGCCCTATGAGCAGTTCTTC. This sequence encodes CASSPPPSGGPYEQFF.

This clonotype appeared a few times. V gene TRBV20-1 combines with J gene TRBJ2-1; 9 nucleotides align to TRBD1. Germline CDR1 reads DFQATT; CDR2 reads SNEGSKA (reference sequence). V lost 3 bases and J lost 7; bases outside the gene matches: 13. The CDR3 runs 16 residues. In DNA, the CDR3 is TGCAGTGCTAGGTTGGTTCGGGGACAGGGATTGAATGAGCAGTTCTTC. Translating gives CSARLVRGQGLNEQFF.

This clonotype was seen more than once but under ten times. The CDR3: CASSQARERSADTQYF. CDR3 bases: TGTGCCAGCAGCCAAGCTCGGGAGCGGAGCGCAGATACGCAGTATTTT. The V and J genes are TRBV4-2 and TRBJ2-3; D perhaps matches TRBD2 (6 bases). The CDR3 extends over 16 amino acids. Between the trimmed V and J ends, which lost 1 base and 4 bases, there was a span of 15 bases. The germline V gene has CDR1 LGHNA and CDR2 YNFKEQ.

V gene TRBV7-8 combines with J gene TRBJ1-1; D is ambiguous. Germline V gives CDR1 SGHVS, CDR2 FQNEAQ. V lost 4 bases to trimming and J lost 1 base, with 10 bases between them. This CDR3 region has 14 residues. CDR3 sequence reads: CASSSQLPNTEAFF. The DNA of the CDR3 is TGTGCCAGCAGCTCACAGCTACCGAACACTGAAGCTTTCTTT.

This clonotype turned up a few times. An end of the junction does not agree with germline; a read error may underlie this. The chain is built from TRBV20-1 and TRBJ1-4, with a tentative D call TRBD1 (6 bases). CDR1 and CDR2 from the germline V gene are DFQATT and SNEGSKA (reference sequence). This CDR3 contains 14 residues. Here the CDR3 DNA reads TGCAGTGCTAGAGATCTAGATGTGACAGGAGGCGTGATTTTT. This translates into CSARDLDVTGGVIF.

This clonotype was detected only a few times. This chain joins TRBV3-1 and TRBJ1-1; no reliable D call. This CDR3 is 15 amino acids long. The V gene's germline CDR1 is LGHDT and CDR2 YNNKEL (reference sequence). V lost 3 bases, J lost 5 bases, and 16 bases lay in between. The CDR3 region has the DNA TGTGCCAGCAGCCACAGCCCTAGGGTCGGAACTGAAGCTTTCTTT. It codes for CASSHSPRVGTEAFF.

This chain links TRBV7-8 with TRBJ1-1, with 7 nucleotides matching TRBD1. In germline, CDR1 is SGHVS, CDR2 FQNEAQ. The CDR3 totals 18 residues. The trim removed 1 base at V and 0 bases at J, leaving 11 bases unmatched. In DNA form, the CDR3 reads TGTGCCAGCAGCTTAGGACAGGGTAAGGGGAATATGAACACTGAAGCTTTCTTT. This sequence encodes CASSLGQGKGNMNTEAFF.

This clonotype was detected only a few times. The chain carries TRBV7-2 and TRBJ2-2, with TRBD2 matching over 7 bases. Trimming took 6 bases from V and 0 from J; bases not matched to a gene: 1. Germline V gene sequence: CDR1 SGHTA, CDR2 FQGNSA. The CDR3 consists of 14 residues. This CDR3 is CASRGLPNTGELFF. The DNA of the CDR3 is TGTGCCAGCAGGGGACTACCGAACACCGGGGAGCTGTTTTTT.

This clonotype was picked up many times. The CDR3 loop is CASTSLTPLSGNTIYF. The CDR3 DNA follows: TGTGCCAGCACCTCCTTGACACCCCTCTCTGGAAACACCATATATTTT. This chain joins TRBV12-3 or TRBV12-4 and TRBJ1-3, with D unresolved. V was clipped by 7 bases and J by 0 bases, with 16 bases between them. CDR3 length: 16 residues.

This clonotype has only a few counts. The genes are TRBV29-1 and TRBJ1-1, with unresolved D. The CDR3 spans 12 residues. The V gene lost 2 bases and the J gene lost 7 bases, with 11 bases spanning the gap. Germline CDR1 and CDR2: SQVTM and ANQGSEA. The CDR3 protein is CSVEPTGSEAFF. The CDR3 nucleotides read TGCAGCGTTGAACCCACGGGGAGTGAAGCTTTCTTT.

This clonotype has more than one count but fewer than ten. The CDR3 DNA follows: TGCAGCGTTGTGGCAGGGGAGACCGGGGAGCTGTTTTTT. This gives the protein CSVVAGETGELFF. The J gene is TRBJ2-2, the V gene TRBV29-1; TRBD1 might be the D (6 bases). Trimming removed 4 bases from V and 5 bases from J, with 11 bases in between. The CDR3 runs to 13 residues. Germline CDR1 is SQVTM and CDR2 is ANQGSEA.

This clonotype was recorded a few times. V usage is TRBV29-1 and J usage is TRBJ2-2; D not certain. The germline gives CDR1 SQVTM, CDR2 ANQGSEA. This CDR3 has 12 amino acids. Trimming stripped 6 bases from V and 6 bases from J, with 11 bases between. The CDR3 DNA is TGCAGCGTCAATGGAGTAGCCGGGGAGCTGTTTTTT. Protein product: CSVNGVAGELFF.